These T cell receptor beta chains were read from a single sample in a study of cytomegalovirus exposure and HLA in healthy donors. Sequencing was performed with immunoSEQ multiplex PCR; in TCRdb, only in-frame clones are kept and a portion is missing. The sample carries approximately 120,000 clones, roughly four fifths recorded once. Sequencing was done on a sample of PBMCs. Receptors were obtained from a woman aged 55-69 years in good health and CMV-seropositive. CDR3s include the opening cysteine and the closing phenylalanine or tryptophan. A D gene is named only where the DNA matches it firmly. A clone size is listed for some rows: how often the clone was seen (once, few, many), or a class if it is expanded.

clone_size: -; v_call: TRBV6-6; j_call: TRBJ2-1; d_call: -; cdr3_nt: TGTGCCAGCGGGGCGGTATTCAATGAGCAGTTCTTC; cdr3_aa: CASGAVFNEQFF
clone_size: -; v_call: TRBV14; j_call: TRBJ2-1; d_call: -; cdr3_nt: TGTGCCAGCAGCCAAGAGGGGCGGGGAGCCTACAATGAGCAGTTCTTC; cdr3_aa: CASSQEGRGAYNEQFF
clone_size: once; v_call: TRBV9; j_call: TRBJ2-3; d_call: -; cdr3_nt: TGTGCCAGCAGCGTAGGACGGGGTAGGACAGATACGCAGTATTTT; cdr3_aa: CASSVGRGRTDTQYF
clone_size: few; v_call: TRBV7-3; j_call: TRBJ1-1; d_call: -; cdr3_nt: TGTGCCAGCAGCTTAGGAGGGGACACTGAAGCTTTCTTT; cdr3_aa: CASSLGGDTEAFF
clone_size: -; v_call: TRBV19; j_call: TRBJ1-5; d_call: TRBD1; cdr3_nt: TGTGCCAGTAGTATCGGGACAGATTATAGCAATCAGCCCCAGCATTTT; cdr3_aa: CASSIGTDYSNQPQHF
clone_size: -; v_call: TRBV9; j_call: TRBJ2-3; d_call: TRBD1; cdr3_nt: TGTGCCAGCAGCGTTATAGGACAGGGAAGCACAGATACGCAGTATTTT; cdr3_aa: CASSVIGQGSTDTQYF
clone_size: -; v_call: TRBV7-2; j_call: TRBJ2-1; d_call: -; cdr3_nt: TGTGCCAGCAGCTTAGTCAACAATGAGCAGTTCTTC; cdr3_aa: CASSLVNNEQFF
clone_size: few; v_call: TRBV7-8; j_call: TRBJ2-3; d_call: -; cdr3_nt: TGTGCCAGCAGCCCCACGCCCAGATTTAGCACAGATACGCAGTATTTT; cdr3_aa: CASSPTPRFSTDTQYF
clone_size: -; v_call: TRBV7-3; j_call: TRBJ2-6; d_call: TRBD1; cdr3_nt: TGTGCCAGCAGCTTACAGTACAGGGGAAGCTCTGGGGCCAACGTCCTGACTTTC; cdr3_aa: CASSLQYRGSSGANVLTF
clone_size: once; v_call: TRBV19; j_call: TRBJ2-4; d_call: TRBD1; cdr3_nt: TGTGCCAGTAGTATGTCCGGGACAGGGGCCGAAAACATTCAGTACTTC; cdr3_aa: CASSMSGTGAENIQYF
clone_size: few; v_call: TRBV18; j_call: TRBJ2-7; d_call: TRBD2; cdr3_nt: TGTGCCAGCTCACCTTCTAGCGGGAGTAGGTACGAGCAGTACTTC; cdr3_aa: CASSPSSGSRYEQYF
clone_size: -; v_call: TRBV27; j_call: TRBJ2-5; d_call: TRBD1; cdr3_nt: TGTGCCAGCAGTTTAAGTGTGTGGGACAGCAGACAAGAGACCCAGTACTTC; cdr3_aa: CASSLSVWDSRQETQYF
clone_size: few; v_call: TRBV7-2; j_call: TRBJ1-4; d_call: TRBD1; cdr3_nt: TGTGCCAGCAGCTTAACCCCGGGACAGGGAGGAAAACTGTTTTTT; cdr3_aa: CASSLTPGQGGKLFF
clone_size: -; v_call: TRBV10-3; j_call: TRBJ1-5; d_call: -; cdr3_nt: TGTGCCATCAGTGACCCGACAGTAGATCAGCCCCAGCATTTT; cdr3_aa: CAISDPTVDQPQHF
clone_size: -; v_call: TRBV19; j_call: TRBJ2-2; d_call: TRBD2; cdr3_nt: TGTGCCAGTAGTATAGAAGGACTAGCGGGAAGAGGGAGCGGGGAGCTGTTTTTT; cdr3_aa: CASSIEGLAGRGSGELFF
clone_size: -; v_call: TRBV12-1; j_call: TRBJ1-3; d_call: -; cdr3_nt: TGTGCCAGCACCAAAGACAGAATGATGTGTGGAAACACCATATATTTT; cdr3_aa: CASTKDRMMCGNTIYF
clone_size: -; v_call: TRBV7-2; j_call: TRBJ1-4; d_call: -; cdr3_nt: TGTGCCAGCAGCTTCGGACGGACCCGGGGGGATGAAAAACTGTTTTTT; cdr3_aa: CASSFGRTRGDEKLFF
clone_size: -; v_call: TRBV7-8; j_call: TRBJ1-5; d_call: -; cdr3_nt: TGTGCCAGCAGCTTAGGGTCTGGGCCCTACAATCAGCCCCAGCATTTT; cdr3_aa: CASSLGSGPYNQPQHF
clone_size: -; v_call: TRBV29-1; j_call: TRBJ1-2; d_call: -; cdr3_nt: TGCAGCGTTGATCTATACGGGCGCGGGTGGGGCTACACCTTC; cdr3_aa: CSVDLYGRGWGYTF
clone_size: -; v_call: TRBV27; j_call: TRBJ2-7; d_call: TRBD1; cdr3_nt: TGTGCCAGCAGTTTACTCCCCCGGACAGGCCATACCTACGAGCAGTACTTC; cdr3_aa: CASSLLPRTGHTYEQYF
clone_size: few; v_call: TRBV7-9; j_call: TRBJ1-3; d_call: TRBD1; cdr3_nt: TGTGCCAGCAGCCCCCAGACAGGGCCTGGAAACACCATATATTTT; cdr3_aa: CASSPQTGPGNTIYF
clone_size: -; v_call: TRBV7-9; j_call: TRBJ2-1; d_call: -; cdr3_nt: TGTGCCAGCAGCTTTACAACAGCATACAATGAGCAGTTCTTC; cdr3_aa: CASSFTTAYNEQFF
clone_size: -; v_call: TRBV14; j_call: TRBJ1-2; d_call: -; cdr3_nt: TGTGCCAGCAGCCAAGACCAGGCATGGGGCTACACCTTC; cdr3_aa: CASSQDQAWGYTF
clone_size: once; v_call: TRBV7-2; j_call: TRBJ1-1; d_call: -; cdr3_nt: TGTGCCAGCAGCTTAGCCGCGGGGGGAGGCTCGGCTTTCTTT; cdr3_aa: CASSLAAGGGSAFF
clone_size: -; v_call: TRBV4-1; j_call: TRBJ1-2; d_call: TRBD1; cdr3_nt: TGCGCCAGCAGCCAGACAGGGGCCTCTGGCTATGGCTACACCTTC; cdr3_aa: CASSQTGASGYGYTF
clone_size: -; v_call: TRBV6-5; j_call: TRBJ2-3; d_call: -; cdr3_nt: TGTGCCAGCAGCCCCGGGGGCACAGATACGCAGTATTTT; cdr3_aa: CASSPGGTDTQYF
clone_size: few; v_call: TRBV6-6; j_call: TRBJ1-1; d_call: -; cdr3_nt: TGTGCCAGCAGTTACTTTCAGGGGAATACTGAAGCTTTCTTT; cdr3_aa: CASSYFQGNTEAFF
clone_size: -; v_call: TRBV5-8; j_call: TRBJ1-5; d_call: -; cdr3_nt: TGTGCCAGCAGCTCCACCGGGATATCACCCAAGGAGCCCCAGCATTTT; cdr3_aa: CASSSTGISPKEPQHF
clone_size: -; v_call: TRBV7-9; j_call: TRBJ1-2; d_call: -; cdr3_nt: TGTGCCAGCAGCGCGGGGAATTATGGCTACACCTTC; cdr3_aa: CASSAGNYGYTF
clone_size: -; v_call: TRBV5-1; j_call: TRBJ1-1; d_call: -; cdr3_nt: TGCGCCAGCAGCTCTGGGCACACTAACAGGGTCGTCGCTGAAGCTTTCTTT; cdr3_aa: CASSSGHTNRVVAEAFF
clone_size: -; v_call: TRBV6-5; j_call: TRBJ2-7; d_call: -; cdr3_nt: TGTGCCAGCAGTGGAGCCGGCTACGAGCAGTACTTC; cdr3_aa: CASSGAGYEQYF
clone_size: once; v_call: TRBV7-2; j_call: TRBJ2-7; d_call: -; cdr3_nt: TGTGCCAGCAGCTTACCTTCGGTGGTGCAGTACTTC; cdr3_aa: CASSLPSVVQYF
clone_size: -; v_call: TRBV4-1; j_call: TRBJ1-4; d_call: TRBD1; cdr3_nt: TGCGCCAGCAGCCAAGCGGGACAGAACGGTGAAAAACTGTTTTTT; cdr3_aa: CASSQAGQNGEKLFF
clone_size: many; v_call: TRBV25-1; j_call: TRBJ1-2; d_call: TRBD1; cdr3_nt: TGTGCCAGCAGTGATTCGGACAGGTCGGGTGGCTACACCTTC; cdr3_aa: CASSDSDRSGGYTF
clone_size: once; v_call: TRBV5-1; j_call: TRBJ2-5; d_call: TRBD2; cdr3_nt: TGCGCCAGCAGCCCCGGGACTAGCGGTTATCAAGAGACCCAGTACTTC; cdr3_aa: CASSPGTSGYQETQYF
clone_size: -; v_call: TRBV7-9; j_call: TRBJ2-7; d_call: -; cdr3_nt: TGTGCCAGCAGCTTTTTTGCGGGGGCCCCAGGCCACGAGCAGTACTTC; cdr3_aa: CASSFFAGAPGHEQYF
clone_size: few; v_call: TRBV2; j_call: TRBJ2-1; d_call: TRBD2; cdr3_nt: TGTGCCAGCAGTGACCTGGACCTCTGGCGGGAGGAATACAATGAGCAGTTCTTC; cdr3_aa: CASSDLDLWREEYNEQFF
clone_size: -; v_call: TRBV7-2; j_call: TRBJ1-1; d_call: TRBD1; cdr3_nt: TGTGCCAGCAGGTCAATACAGGGGTCGAACACTGAAGCTTTCTTT; cdr3_aa: CASRSIQGSNTEAFF
clone_size: few; v_call: TRBV19; j_call: TRBJ2-4; d_call: -; cdr3_nt: TGTGCCAGTAGTATCCCCACGGGGGGCGCGGAAAACATTCAGTACTTC; cdr3_aa: CASSIPTGGAENIQYF
clone_size: -; v_call: TRBV30; j_call: TRBJ1-3; d_call: -; cdr3_nt: TGTGCCTGGAGTGTTGGAGGGGCAGGGGGAAACACCATATATTTT; cdr3_aa: CAWSVGGAGGNTIYF
clone_size: few; v_call: TRBV7-8; j_call: TRBJ2-2; d_call: TRBD1; cdr3_nt: TGTGCCAGCAGCTTAGGGACAGGGAGCGGGGAGCTGTTTTTT; cdr3_aa: CASSLGTGSGELFF
clone_size: -; v_call: TRBV5-6; j_call: TRBJ2-1; d_call: TRBD1; cdr3_nt: TGTGCCAGCAGCCCGACAGGGGGCAATGAGCAGTTCTTC; cdr3_aa: CASSPTGGNEQFF
clone_size: -; v_call: TRBV4-3; j_call: TRBJ2-1; d_call: -; cdr3_nt: TGCGCCAGCAGCCAAGTACAGGGTGTGTTTGATGAGCAGTTCTTC; cdr3_aa: CASSQVQGVFDEQFF